These T cell receptor beta chains were read from a single sample in a study of blood T cells in healthy people across ages. TCRdb called the 5' RACE reads again in MiXCR, with one record for every CDR3 protein. The table lists 1,500,000 or so distinct CDR3 sequences, almost 60% of them singletons, with 6.7% in the top ten. The sequenced sample consisted of blood. The source is a man aged 18 to 29 in good health. Both conserved end residues are part of each CDR3. Each record gives: J gene, D gene, clone size, V gene, CDR3 DNA, CDR3 protein. The D gene is left open where the match is weak. Clone size, where shown, is once, few, many, or a class for clones that have expanded.

TRBJ2-5 TRBD1 few TRBV14 TGTGCCAGCAGTCTCCGGGACAGGGGTGAAGAGACCCAGTACTTC CASSLRDRGEETQYF
TRBJ1-2 TRBD1 - TRBV12-3/TRBV12-4 TGTGCCAGCAGCTTTCACTCCGGGACAGGGGGCTGCACCTTC CASSFHSGTGGCTF
TRBJ2-3 - many TRBV7-2 TGTGCCAGCAGCAACCACTATGGCCCCGGCACGCAGTATTTT CASSNHYGPGTQYF
TRBJ2-7 TRBD2 - TRBV29-1 TGCAGCGCCCGCGTGACTAGCGGGAGAGGAATTCAGTACTTC CSARVTSGRGIQYF
TRBJ2-7 TRBD2 - TRBV27 TGTGCCAGCAGTCCCGGGTCTAGCGGGGACTACGAGCAGTACTTC CASSPGSSGDYEQYF
TRBJ1-1 - - TRBV12-3/TRBV12-4 TGTGCCAGTTCGGCCGGGTTCACTGAAGCTTTCTTT CASSAGFTEAFF
TRBJ2-5 - - TRBV7-4 TGTGCCAGCAGCTTAACCGGGAGCGCAGATACGCAGTACTTC CASSLTGSADTQYF
TRBJ2-2 TRBD1 - TRBV28 TGTGCCAGCAGTCTCCGGGACAGGGGGCTTAGCGGGGAGCTGTTTTTT CASSLRDRGLSGELFF
TRBJ2-7 TRBD1 few TRBV28 TGTGCCAGCAGGAGGTGGACAGGGGGGTACGAGCAGTACTTC CASRRWTGGYEQYF
TRBJ2-5 TRBD2 once TRBV20-1 TGCAGTGCTGGGACTAGTCCCAAGCAGTACTTC CSAGTSPKQYF
TRBJ1-1 - few TRBV29-1 TGCAGCGTCTGGGCCACAGGGACTGAAGCTTTCTTT CSVWATGTEAFF
TRBJ2-5 TRBD2 - TRBV2 TGTGCCAGCAGGAGGGGACTAGCGGGGGCCCTCAGGACCCAGTACTTC CASRRGLAGALRTQYF
TRBJ2-7 TRBD1 - TRBV12-3/TRBV12-4 TGTGCCAGCAGTAAGACAGGGCGCGAGCAGTACTTC CASSKTGREQYF
TRBJ2-1 TRBD1 few TRBV12-3/TRBV12-4 TGTGCCAGCAGTTTGTGGACAGGGGTGTACAATGAGCAGTTCTTC CASSLWTGVYNEQFF
TRBJ2-5 TRBD1 - TRBV20-1 TGCAGTGCGCACCGGGACAGGCTTGACCGGAGGGAAGAGACCCAGTACTTC CSAHRDRLDRREETQYF
TRBJ2-7 - - TRBV6-5 TGTGCCAGCAGACCCTCGGTCTACTCCTACGAGCAGTACTTC CASRPSVYSYEQYF
TRBJ1-1 - - TRBV6-5 TGTGCCAGCAGCTCTAACCCGAACACTGAAGCTTTCTTT CASSSNPNTEAFF
TRBJ2-3 TRBD2 - TRBV10-3 TGTGCCATCAGGGAGACAGCGGGAGGGATAGATACGCAGTATTTT CAIRETAGGIDTQYF
TRBJ2-2 TRBD1 - TRBV7-9 TGTGCCAGCAGATCACCAAAGCCGGGGACAGGGGGGAACACCGGGGAGCTGTTTTTT CASRSPKPGTGGNTGELFF
TRBJ2-7 TRBD1 - TRBV27 TGTGCCAGCCGGACAGGGACCTCCTACGAGCAGTACTTC CASRTGTSYEQYF
TRBJ2-1 TRBD1 - TRBV7-9 TGTGCCAGCAGCTCGCCCCCCATAAGACAGGGTCCCCCAGATGAGCAGTTCTTC CASSSPPIRQGPPDEQFF
TRBJ2-7 TRBD1 - TRBV7-9 TGTGCCAGCAGCCGGGCACCGCACTACAGGACAGGTCACTCCTACGAGCAGTACTTC CASSRAPHYRTGHSYEQYF
TRBJ2-7 - - TRBV20-1 TGCAGTGCGTGGACTAACCCGGCCCTCTCCTACGAGCAGTACTTC CSAWTNPALSYEQYF
TRBJ1-1 TRBD1 - TRBV5-1 TGCGCCAGCAGCTTGGGGGGACAGGGGAACACTGAAGCTTTCTTT CASSLGGQGNTEAFF
TRBJ2-1 - once TRBV20-1 TGCAGTGCTAACCCTCTATCTAGCGCCGTAGCTTATGAGCAGTTCTTC CSANPLSSAVAYEQFF
TRBJ2-5 TRBD1 - TRBV7-7 TGTGCCAGCAGCTACGGACAGGGTTACGAGACCCAGTACTTC CASSYGQGYETQYF
TRBJ1-1 TRBD1 - TRBV24-1 TGTGCCACCAGCCAGGGACAGAGTGAAGCTTTCTTT CATSQGQSEAFF
TRBJ1-4 - - TRBV7-2 TGTGCCAGCAGCCCAGAAAGAATTAATGAAAAACTGTTTTTT CASSPERINEKLFF
TRBJ2-1 - - TRBV6-6 TGTGCCAGCAGTTACTCACAAGGGGGGGATGAGCAGTTCTTC CASSYSQGGDEQFF
TRBJ2-3 TRBD1 - TRBV16 TGTACCAGCAGCCAAAACAGGGGGCCCACAGATACGCAGTATTTT CTSSQNRGPTDTQYF
TRBJ2-1 TRBD2 - TRBV2 TGTGCCAGCACCCGGGAGGTCTACAATGAGCAGTTCTTC CASTREVYNEQFF
TRBJ1-2 - - TRBV6-5 TGTGCCAGCTTCAGAGCAGGGCAAGCTAACTATGGCTACACCTTC CASFRAGQANYGYTF
TRBJ1-5 TRBD1 - TRBV15 TGTGCCACCAGCGGACCCGGGACAGGGAACAATCAGCCCCAGCATTTT CATSGPGTGNNQPQHF
TRBJ2-5 TRBD1 - TRBV15 TGTGCCACCAGCAGAGGTTACAGGGGGCAAGAGACCCAGTACTTC CATSRGYRGQETQYF
TRBJ2-7 - few TRBV20-1 TGCAGTGCTAGAGATGAGGCAGGGAGTGACTACGAGCAGTACTTC CSARDEAGSDYEQYF
TRBJ2-5 - few TRBV5-1 TGCGCCAGCAGCTTGGATGGAACAGAGAGACTCCAAGAGACCCAGTACTTC CASSLDGTERLQETQYF
TRBJ2-7 - - TRBV6-2/TRBV6-3 TGTGCCAGCAGTCGTTACAAGAGGCTGTTGTACGAGCAGTACTTC CASSRYKRLLYEQYF
TRBJ2-2 - once TRBV20-1 TGCAGTGCTAGGGCCTCAGGGGCCGGGGAGCTGTTTTTT CSARASGAGELFF
TRBJ1-5 - - TRBV23-1 TGCGCCAGCAGTCCCCCAGGGAGATATAGCAATCAGCCCCAGCATTTT CASSPPGRYSNQPQHF
TRBJ2-5 TRBD1 - TRBV28 TGTGCCAGCAGCAAAGGGGGACAGGGCTTCAGTGAGCAGTACTTC CASSKGGQGFSEQYF
TRBJ2-7 TRBD2 - TRBV7-2 TGTGCCAGCAGCCTACCCCGGCTAGCGGGGGACGAGCAGTACTTC CASSLPRLAGDEQYF
TRBJ2-5 TRBD2 - TRBV7-9 TGTGCCAGCAGCCCAAGCGGGAGTTTACAAGAGACCCAGTACTTC CASSPSGSLQETQYF
TRBJ2-2 TRBD1 - TRBV28 TGTGCCAGCAGTTCACAGGGGGCACGGACCGGGGAGCTGTTTTTT CASSSQGARTGELFF
TRBJ2-7 - few TRBV10-3 TGTGCCATCAGTGAGTCGAACGGGTACGAGCAGTACTTC CAISESNGYEQYF
TRBJ2-3 TRBD1 - TRBV18 TGTGCCAGCTCACCAAAACTGACAGGGACCGGCACAGATACGCAGTATTTT CASSPKLTGTGTDTQYF
TRBJ2-3 TRBD2 few TRBV4-2 TGTGCCAGCAGCCAACGAAGCGGGGGTCGGACAGATACGCAGTATTTT CASSQRSGGRTDTQYF
TRBJ2-7 - - TRBV20-1 TGCAGTGCTAGAGATAGAACAGGGTTCCACGAGCAGTACTTC CSARDRTGFHEQYF
TRBJ2-3 - few TRBV6-2/TRBV6-3 TGTGCCAGCAGATCCTCTAGGAGGGGGGATATCACAGATACGCAGTATTTT CASRSSRRGDITDTQYF